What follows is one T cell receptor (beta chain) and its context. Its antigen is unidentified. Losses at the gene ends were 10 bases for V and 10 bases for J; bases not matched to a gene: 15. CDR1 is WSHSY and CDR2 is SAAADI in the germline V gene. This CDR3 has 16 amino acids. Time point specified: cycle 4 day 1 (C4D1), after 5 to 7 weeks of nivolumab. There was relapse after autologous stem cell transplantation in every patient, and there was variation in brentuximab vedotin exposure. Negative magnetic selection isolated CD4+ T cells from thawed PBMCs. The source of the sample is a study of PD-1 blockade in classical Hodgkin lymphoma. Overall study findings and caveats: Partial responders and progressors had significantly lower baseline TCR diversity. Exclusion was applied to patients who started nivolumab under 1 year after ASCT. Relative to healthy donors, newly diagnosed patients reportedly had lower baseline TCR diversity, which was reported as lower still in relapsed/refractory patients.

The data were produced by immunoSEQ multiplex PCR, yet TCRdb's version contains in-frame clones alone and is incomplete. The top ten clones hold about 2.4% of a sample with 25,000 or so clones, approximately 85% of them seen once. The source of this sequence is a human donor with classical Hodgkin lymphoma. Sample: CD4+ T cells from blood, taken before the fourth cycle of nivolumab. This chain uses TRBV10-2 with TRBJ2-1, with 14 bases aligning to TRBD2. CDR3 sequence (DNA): TGCGCCACCAACGAACGTGGGACTAGCGGGGGTTTCGAGCAGTTCTTC. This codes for CATNERGTSGGFEQFF.